The rows below give T cell receptor beta chains drawn from one sample of a study of regulatory T cells in long-lasting Graves disease. Each CDR3 protein is one row after TCRdb ran MiXCR on the multiplex PCR reads. The sample yields a few hundred thousand distinct CDR3 sequences, around 20% seen once. The sequenced sample was peripheral blood mononuclear cells (PBMCs), obtained at new diagnosis, from a patient treated with antithyroid drugs. The source of these receptors is a female donor with Graves disease. Each CDR3 is given with its conserved first and last residue. The order of the fields is J gene, V gene, clone size, CDR3 protein. Clone size is shown for a subset of rows, as once, few, many or a class of expanded clone.

>TRBJ2-1|TRBV7-9|many
CASSFGGTGMFYNEQFF
>TRBJ2-3|TRBV5-8|many
CAQRKFPDTQYF
>TRBJ1-1|TRBV11-2|many
CASSQRTGETEAFF
>TRBJ2-1|TRBV6-1|many
CASSVTSGAYNEQFF
>TRBJ2-2|TRBV7-6|many
CASSSGGRRTGELFF
>TRBJ2-7|TRBV6-2/TRBV6-3|many
CASSYGGRSLKSYEQYF
>TRBJ1-2|TRBV27|many
CASSFWDGNYGYTF
>TRBJ2-2|TRBV20-1|many
CSAKGVGLAGDWELFF
>TRBJ2-2|TRBV20-1|many
CSARDSGLMISTGELFF
>TRBJ2-5|TRBV6-4|-
CASRGPGPSQETQYF
>TRBJ1-5|TRBV20-1|-
CSATGQTFSNQPQHF
>TRBJ2-2|TRBV12-3/TRBV12-4|many
CASNGTATNTGELFF
>TRBJ2-7|TRBV10-3|many
CAISLALGAYEQYF
>TRBJ2-5|TRBV28|many
CASSWGAPIETQYF
>TRBJ2-5|TRBV20-1|many
CSAVLAATQETQYF
>TRBJ1-2|TRBV29-1|few
CSVAGDGYTF
>TRBJ1-6|TRBV20-1|-
CSARDQGVNSPLHF
>TRBJ2-3|TRBV6-4|-
CASSDSAGDTQYF
>TRBJ2-5|TRBV6-1|-
CASSAGTVGGETQYF
>TRBJ2-7|TRBV20-1|many
CSARDEVWDGEQYF
>TRBJ1-1|TRBV24-1|many
CATSRTGEYQAFF
>TRBJ2-1|TRBV6-2/TRBV6-3|-
CASSDRGYSSYNEQFF
>TRBJ2-5|TRBV20-1|-
CSARGPRRPETQYF
>TRBJ2-7|TRBV4-2|few
CASSQEGSSRNYEQYF
>TRBJ1-3|TRBV6-1|many
CASRDGSGNTIYF
>TRBJ1-4|TRBV20-1|-
CSARDFGPIEKLFF
>TRBJ1-2|TRBV7-2|many
CASSLGGQFYGYTF
>TRBJ2-2|TRBV9|many
CASSVTMDPKGGELFF
>TRBJ2-5|TRBV7-3|-
CASSLSGLAGETQYF
>TRBJ2-2|TRBV19|few
CASSAGGASTGELFF
>TRBJ2-5|TRBV5-1|-
CASSLLTGQETQYF
>TRBJ2-7|TRBV28|many
CASGPGQGRREQYF
>TRBJ2-1|TRBV24-1|many
CATSDGGVSYNEQFF
>TRBJ1-1|TRBV20-1|-
CSATQNRGPPRAFF
>TRBJ2-7|TRBV7-3|-
CASSSIPGNYREQYF
>TRBJ2-4|TRBV9|-
CASSGRGPNPNIQYF
>TRBJ2-7|TRBV18|few
CASSPGLGGSYEQYF
>TRBJ2-3|TRBV30|many
CAWDRSTDTQYF
>TRBJ1-2|TRBV6-5|many
CASSFTPRGANYGYTF
>TRBJ1-4|TRBV6-5|few
CASSYSSGSGGKLFF
>TRBJ2-5|TRBV2|-
CAISERRGETQYF
>TRBJ2-3|TRBV18|few
CASSEDRVTDTQYF
>TRBJ2-1|TRBV19|many
CASSMSRYNEQFF
>TRBJ2-3|TRBV7-2|many
CASSFTSGTDTQYF
>TRBJ2-7|TRBV12-3/TRBV12-4|many
CASSLLAGVSEQYF
>TRBJ2-2|TRBV12-5|few
CASGLGTGSGELFF
>TRBJ2-3|TRBV29-1|few
CSVEDKRGGGGDTQYF
>TRBJ1-2|TRBV24-1|many
CATSDSDLDRGQGYTF
>TRBJ1-6|TRBV28|many
CASRAGTGNSPLHF
>TRBJ2-3|TRBV18|many
CASSSLGRESDTQYF
>TRBJ2-5|TRBV5-1|many
CASSYAGRVGQETQYF
>TRBJ2-7|TRBV12-3/TRBV12-4|many
CASRRTGNSYEQYF
>TRBJ2-7|TRBV7-8|many
CASSRRGTGGVEQYF
>TRBJ1-4|TRBV6-5|few
CASSYSIMEKLFF
>TRBJ2-1|TRBV7-2|many
CASSNRRSSYNEQFF
>TRBJ1-1|TRBV3-1|many
CASSQRGDTEAFF
>TRBJ2-5|TRBV7-9|many
CASSLTEKETQYF